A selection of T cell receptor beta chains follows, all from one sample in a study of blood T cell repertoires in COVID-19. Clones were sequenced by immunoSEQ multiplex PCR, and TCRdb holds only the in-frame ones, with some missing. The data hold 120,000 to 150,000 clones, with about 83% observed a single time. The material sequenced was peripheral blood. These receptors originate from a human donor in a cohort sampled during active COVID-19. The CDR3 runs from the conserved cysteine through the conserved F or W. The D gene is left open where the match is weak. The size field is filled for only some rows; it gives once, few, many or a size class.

CDR3aa: CASNGGQSTETQYF
CDR3nt: TGTGCCAGCAATGGTGGGCAGTCGACAGAGACCCAGTACTTC
j_gene: TRBJ2-5
d_gene: -
v_gene: TRBV2
abundance: few

CDR3aa: CASSPLRGRDGEKLFF
CDR3nt: TGTGCCAGCTCACCTTTAAGGGGGCGCGATGGTGAAAAACTGTTTTTT
j_gene: TRBJ1-4
d_gene: TRBD1
v_gene: TRBV18
abundance: once

CDR3aa: CASVSGRGLGNEQFF
CDR3nt: TGCGCCAGCGTTAGCGGGAGAGGTCTTGGAAATGAGCAGTTCTTC
j_gene: TRBJ2-1
d_gene: TRBD2
v_gene: TRBV4-1
abundance: -

CDR3aa: CASSPFRIGLARETQYF
CDR3nt: TGTGCCAGCAGCCCTTTTCGGATCGGACTAGCGAGGGAGACCCAGTACTTC
j_gene: TRBJ2-5
d_gene: TRBD2
v_gene: TRBV7-2
abundance: -

CDR3aa: CASSPQQGAPYEQYF
CDR3nt: TGTGCCAGCTCACCACAGCAGGGGGCGCCCTACGAGCAGTACTTC
j_gene: TRBJ2-7
d_gene: TRBD1
v_gene: TRBV18
abundance: -

CDR3aa: CASSSGTEAGEQYF
CDR3nt: TGTGCCAGCAGCTCCGGGACGGAGGCGGGGGAGCAGTACTTC
j_gene: TRBJ2-7
d_gene: -
v_gene: TRBV7-6
abundance: -

CDR3aa: CSASSLRALAGGPGNGVWETQYF
CDR3nt: TGCAGTGCTAGTTCCCTTAGGGCACTAGCGGGAGGCCCTGGTAATGGGGTGTGGGAGACCCAGTACTTC
j_gene: TRBJ2-5
d_gene: TRBD2
v_gene: TRBV20-1
abundance: -

CDR3aa: CASSLAVKNEKLFF
CDR3nt: TGTGCCAGCAGCTTGGCAGTAAAAAATGAAAAACTGTTTTTT
j_gene: TRBJ1-4
d_gene: -
v_gene: TRBV7-8
abundance: -

CDR3aa: CASSPAGPTEAFF
CDR3nt: TGTGCCAGCTCACCAGCAGGCCCCACTGAAGCTTTCTTT
j_gene: TRBJ1-1
d_gene: -
v_gene: TRBV18
abundance: few

CDR3aa: CASSLGTVNYGYTF
CDR3nt: TGCGCCAGCAGCTTAGGTACAGTTAACTATGGCTACACCTTC
j_gene: TRBJ1-2
d_gene: -
v_gene: TRBV5-1
abundance: -

CDR3aa: CASSPGLRDLNTEAFF
CDR3nt: TGTGCCAGCTCACCGGGCCTCCGGGATCTTAACACTGAAGCTTTCTTT
j_gene: TRBJ1-1
d_gene: -
v_gene: TRBV18
abundance: -

CDR3aa: CASRPGTAHRPLHF
CDR3nt: TGTGCCAGCAGACCCGGGACAGCACATCGGCCCCTCCACTTT
j_gene: TRBJ1-6
d_gene: TRBD1
v_gene: TRBV28
abundance: -

CDR3aa: CASSENWRSNQPQHF
CDR3nt: TGTGCCAGCAGTGAAAATTGGAGATCGAATCAGCCCCAGCATTTT
j_gene: TRBJ1-5
d_gene: -
v_gene: TRBV6-1
abundance: -

CDR3aa: CASSETGDIYEQYF
CDR3nt: TGTGCCAGCAGTGAAACAGGGGATATATACGAGCAGTACTTC
j_gene: TRBJ2-7
d_gene: TRBD1
v_gene: TRBV2
abundance: -

CDR3aa: CASSQDRGGETQYF
CDR3nt: TGTGCCAGCAGCCAAGATAGGGGGGGAGAGACCCAGTACTTC
j_gene: TRBJ2-5
d_gene: -
v_gene: TRBV4-2
abundance: -

CDR3aa: CAISWTGDYGYTF
CDR3nt: TGTGCCATCAGTTGGACAGGGGACTATGGCTACACCTTC
j_gene: TRBJ1-2
d_gene: TRBD1
v_gene: TRBV10-3
abundance: -

CDR3aa: CASSFPRAGVGTDTQYF
CDR3nt: TGTGCCAGCAGTTTCCCTAGGGCGGGAGTGGGCACAGATACGCAGTATTTT
j_gene: TRBJ2-3
d_gene: TRBD2
v_gene: TRBV28
abundance: -

CDR3aa: CASNASGGNQPQHF
CDR3nt: TGTGCCAGCAATGCCTCGGGGGGAAATCAGCCCCAGCATTTT
j_gene: TRBJ1-5
d_gene: -
v_gene: TRBV6-4
abundance: -

CDR3aa: CASSEVGGDTQYF
CDR3nt: TGTGCCAGCAGTGAGGTGGGAGGAGATACGCAGTATTTT
j_gene: TRBJ2-3
d_gene: -
v_gene: TRBV2
abundance: -

CDR3aa: CASSLAGGNYNEQFF
CDR3nt: TGTGCCAGCAGCCTAGCGGGAGGAAATTACAATGAGCAGTTCTTC
j_gene: TRBJ2-1
d_gene: TRBD2
v_gene: TRBV7-9
abundance: -

CDR3aa: CAWSGTGVEAFF
CDR3nt: TGTGCCTGGAGTGGGACAGGGGTTGAAGCTTTCTTT
j_gene: TRBJ1-1
d_gene: TRBD1
v_gene: TRBV30
abundance: few

CDR3aa: CASRQVGGGLFQPQHF
CDR3nt: TGTGCCAGCAGACAAGTGGGGGGGGGCCTGTTTCAGCCCCAGCATTTT
j_gene: TRBJ1-5
d_gene: -
v_gene: TRBV27
abundance: -

CDR3aa: CASSLGLNEKLFF
CDR3nt: TGCGCCAGCAGCTTGGGGCTCAATGAAAAACTGTTTTTT
j_gene: TRBJ1-4
d_gene: -
v_gene: TRBV5-1
abundance: -

CDR3aa: CASSQRTSGSSYNEQFF
CDR3nt: TGCGCCAGCAGCCAAAGGACTAGCGGGAGCTCCTACAATGAGCAGTTCTTC
j_gene: TRBJ2-1
d_gene: TRBD2
v_gene: TRBV4-1
abundance: few

CDR3aa: CASSLAITGKETQYF
CDR3nt: TGTGCCAGCAGCTTGGCAATTACAGGGAAAGAGACCCAGTACTTC
j_gene: TRBJ2-5
d_gene: -
v_gene: TRBV5-6
abundance: -

CDR3aa: CSASLNRDRLNYGYTF
CDR3nt: TGCAGTGCTAGTTTAAACCGAGACAGACTTAACTATGGCTACACCTTC
j_gene: TRBJ1-2
d_gene: -
v_gene: TRBV20-1
abundance: few

CDR3aa: CAISGTTNTGELFF
CDR3nt: TGTGCCATCTCCGGGACAACGAACACCGGGGAGCTGTTTTTT
j_gene: TRBJ2-2
d_gene: -
v_gene: TRBV10-3
abundance: -

CDR3aa: CASSFSMAGITDTQYF
CDR3nt: TGTGCCAGCAGTTTCTCAATGGCGGGCATCACAGATACGCAGTATTTT
j_gene: TRBJ2-3
d_gene: -
v_gene: TRBV27
abundance: -

CDR3aa: CASSGGLAGGKEQFF
CDR3nt: TGTGCCAGCAGTGGGGGACTAGCGGGAGGTAAGGAGCAGTTCTTC
j_gene: TRBJ2-1
d_gene: TRBD2
v_gene: TRBV2
abundance: -

CDR3aa: CASSSYTSGRARNEQFF
CDR3nt: TGTGCCAGCAGCTCCTACACTAGCGGGAGGGCCAGGAATGAGCAGTTCTTC
j_gene: TRBJ2-1
d_gene: TRBD2
v_gene: TRBV5-8
abundance: -

CDR3aa: CASSPRDRGYGYTF
CDR3nt: TGTGCCAGCAGCCCCCGGGACAGGGGGTACGGCTACACCTTC
j_gene: TRBJ1-2
d_gene: TRBD1
v_gene: TRBV7-8
abundance: -

CDR3aa: CASSLQGSDEQYF
CDR3nt: TGTGCCAGCAGCTTACAGGGGAGCGACGAGCAGTACTTC
j_gene: TRBJ2-7
d_gene: TRBD1
v_gene: TRBV5-4
abundance: many

CDR3aa: CASSVLTGGVETQYF
CDR3nt: TGTGCCAGCAGCGTTCTGACAGGGGGCGTGGAGACCCAGTACTTC
j_gene: TRBJ2-5
d_gene: TRBD1
v_gene: TRBV9
abundance: -

CDR3aa: CASSERGRRDSEKLFF
CDR3nt: TGTGCCAGCAGTGAGAGGGGTAGGAGGGACTCGGAAAAACTGTTTTTT
j_gene: TRBJ1-4
d_gene: -
v_gene: TRBV2
abundance: -

CDR3aa: CASSLALAVETQYF
CDR3nt: TGTGCCAGCAGCTTAGCTCTAGCGGTGGAGACCCAGTACTTC
j_gene: TRBJ2-5
d_gene: TRBD2
v_gene: TRBV7-9
abundance: -

CDR3aa: CAISDTGTAKGDTQYF
CDR3nt: TGTGCCATCAGTGACACCGGGACAGCAAAGGGGGATACGCAGTATTTT
j_gene: TRBJ2-3
d_gene: TRBD1
v_gene: TRBV10-3
abundance: -

CDR3aa: CASSNFGHSEAFF
CDR3nt: TGTGCCAGCAGTAACTTTGGACACTCTGAAGCTTTCTTT
j_gene: TRBJ1-1
d_gene: -
v_gene: TRBV7-8
abundance: -

CDR3aa: CASSWASGRDTGELFF
CDR3nt: TGTGCCAGCAGTTGGGCCAGCGGACGAGACACCGGGGAGCTGTTTTTT
j_gene: TRBJ2-2
d_gene: -
v_gene: TRBV5-5
abundance: -

CDR3aa: CASSLNAPGASGELFF
CDR3nt: TGTGCCAGCAGCTTAAATGCTCCAGGGGCGTCCGGGGAGCTGTTTTTT
j_gene: TRBJ2-2
d_gene: -
v_gene: TRBV7-3
abundance: -

CDR3aa: CASSRTAGDAETQYF
CDR3nt: TGTGCCAGCAGCCGTACGGCAGGGGATGCCGAGACCCAGTACTTC
j_gene: TRBJ2-5
d_gene: -
v_gene: TRBV7-3
abundance: -

CDR3aa: CAWSPGGVPSIGAF
CDR3nt: TGTGCCTGGAGTCCCGGGGGGGTCCCCTCTATCGGAGCCTTC
j_gene: TRBJ1-2
d_gene: -
v_gene: TRBV30
abundance: -

CDR3aa: CASSPPRGPYGYTF
CDR3nt: TGTGCCAGTAGCCCTCCGCGGGGCCCGTATGGCTACACCTTC
j_gene: TRBJ1-2
d_gene: -
v_gene: TRBV28
abundance: -

CDR3aa: CASRTGGHYGYTF
CDR3nt: TGTGCCAGCAGAACAGGGGGCCACTATGGCTACACCTTC
j_gene: TRBJ1-2
d_gene: TRBD1
v_gene: TRBV28
abundance: -

CDR3aa: CASSPTGPPEQYF
CDR3nt: TGTGCCAGCAGCCCTACAGGGCCCCCCGAGCAGTACTTC
j_gene: TRBJ2-7
d_gene: -
v_gene: TRBV14
abundance: -

CDR3aa: CASSQDTAGVKNIQYF
CDR3nt: TGCGCCAGCAGCCAAGATACAGCGGGAGTCAAAAACATTCAGTACTTC
j_gene: TRBJ2-4
d_gene: TRBD2
v_gene: TRBV4-1
abundance: once